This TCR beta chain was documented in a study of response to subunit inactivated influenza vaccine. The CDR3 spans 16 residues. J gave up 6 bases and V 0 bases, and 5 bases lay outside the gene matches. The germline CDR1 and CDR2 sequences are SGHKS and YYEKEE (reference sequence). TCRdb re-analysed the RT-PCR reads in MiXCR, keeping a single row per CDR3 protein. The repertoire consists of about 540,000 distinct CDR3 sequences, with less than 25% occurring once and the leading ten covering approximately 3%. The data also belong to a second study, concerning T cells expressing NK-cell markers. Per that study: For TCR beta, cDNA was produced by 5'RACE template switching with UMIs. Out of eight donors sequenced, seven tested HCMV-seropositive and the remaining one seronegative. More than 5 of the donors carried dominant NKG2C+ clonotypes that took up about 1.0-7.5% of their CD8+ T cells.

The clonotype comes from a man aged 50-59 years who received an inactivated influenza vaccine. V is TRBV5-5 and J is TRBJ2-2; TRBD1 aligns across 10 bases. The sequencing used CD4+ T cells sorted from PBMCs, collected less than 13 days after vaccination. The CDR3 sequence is CASSLGDRGGAGELFF. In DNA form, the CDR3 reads TGTGCCAGCAGCTTGGGGGACAGGGGAGGCGCCGGGGAGCTGTTTTTT. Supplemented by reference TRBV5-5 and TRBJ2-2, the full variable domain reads DAGVTQSPTHLIKTRGQQVTLRCSPISGHKSVSWYQQVLGQGPQFIFQYYEKEERGRGNFPDRFSARQFPNYSSELNVNALLLGDSALYLCASSLGDRGGAGELFFGEGSRLTVL.